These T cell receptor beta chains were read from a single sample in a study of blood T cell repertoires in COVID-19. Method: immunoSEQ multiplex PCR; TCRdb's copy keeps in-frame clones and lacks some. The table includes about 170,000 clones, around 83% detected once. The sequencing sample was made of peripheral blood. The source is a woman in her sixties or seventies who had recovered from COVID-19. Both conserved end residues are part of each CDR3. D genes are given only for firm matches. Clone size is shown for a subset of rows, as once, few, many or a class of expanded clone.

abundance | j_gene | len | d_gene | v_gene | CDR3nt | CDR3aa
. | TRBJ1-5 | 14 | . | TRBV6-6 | TGTGCCAGCAGGCGACGGGGGGGTGTTCAGCCCCAGCATTTT | CASRRRGGVQPQHF
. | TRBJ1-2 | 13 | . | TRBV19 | TGTGCCAGTAGTATAAACCAGGGCCATGGCTACACCTTC | CASSINQGHGYTF
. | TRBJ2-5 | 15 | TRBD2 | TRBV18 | TGTGCCAGCTCACCGTGGCTAGCGGGGAGAGAGACCCAGTACTTC | CASSPWLAGRETQYF
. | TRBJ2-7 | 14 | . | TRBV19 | TGTGCCAGTAGTCCCAGCGGGTTGACCTACGAGCAGTACTTC | CASSPSGLTYEQYF
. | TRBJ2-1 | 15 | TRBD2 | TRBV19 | TGTGCCAGTAGCCGCGGGAGGGGGGGTTACAATGAGCAGTTCTTC | CASSRGRGGYNEQFF
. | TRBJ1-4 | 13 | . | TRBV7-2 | TGTGCCAGCAGCTTAGGCGCTAATGAAAAACTGTTTTTT | CASSLGANEKLFF
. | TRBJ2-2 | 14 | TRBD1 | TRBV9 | TGTGCCAGCAGCGACGGACAGGGGTACGGGGAGCTGTTTTTT | CASSDGQGYGELFF
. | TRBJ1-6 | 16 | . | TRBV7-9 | TGTGCCAGCAGCTTATGGGGGGGGCCGGATAATTCACCCCTCCACTTT | CASSLWGGPDNSPLHF
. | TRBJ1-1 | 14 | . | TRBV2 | TGTGCCAGATTTCAGGCCCCGGTGGACACTGAAGCTTTCTTT | CARFQAPVDTEAFF
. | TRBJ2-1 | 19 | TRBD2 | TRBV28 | TGTGCCAGCACCTCCGCCGGGACTAGCGGGAGGGCGGCCTACAATGAGCAGTTCTTC | CASTSAGTSGRAAYNEQFF
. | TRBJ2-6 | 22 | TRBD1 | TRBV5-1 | TGCGCCAGCAGCAGCCCGGACAGGGGGCGCCTATTAGGGCTCTCTGGGGCCAACGTCCTGACTTTC | CASSSPDRGRLLGLSGANVLTF
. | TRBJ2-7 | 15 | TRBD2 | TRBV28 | TGTGCCAGCATCCCGGGGTCTAGCGGTGGGCTGGAGCAGTACTTC | CASIPGSSGGLEQYF
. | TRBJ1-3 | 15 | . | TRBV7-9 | TGTGCCAGCAGTCGGCAGGGGCGGCCTGGAAACACCATATATTTT | CASSRQGRPGNTIYF
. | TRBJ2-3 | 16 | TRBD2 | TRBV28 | TGTGCCAGCACCCCGGGCCTAGCGGATCGCACAGATACGCAGTATTTT | CASTPGLADRTDTQYF
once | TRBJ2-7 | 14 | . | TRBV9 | TGTGCCAGCAGCCCAAGGACAATGACCTACGAGCAGTACTTC | CASSPRTMTYEQYF
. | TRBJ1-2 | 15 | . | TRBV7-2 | TGTGCCAGCAGCCCCGGAGCAGGGGCTCTCTATGGCTACACCTTC | CASSPGAGALYGYTF
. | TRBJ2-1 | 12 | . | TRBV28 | TGTGCCAGCAGTTTATGGCAGGGCGAGCAGTTCTTC | CASSLWQGEQFF
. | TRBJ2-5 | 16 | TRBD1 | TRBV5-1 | TGCGCCAGCAGCCCCACCGGGACAGTAGCCGGAGAGACCCAGTACTTC | CASSPTGTVAGETQYF
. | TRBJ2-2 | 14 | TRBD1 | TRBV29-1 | TGCAGCGGTTCCGGGACAGGGGGCCCCGGGGAGCTGTTTTTT | CSGSGTGGPGELFF
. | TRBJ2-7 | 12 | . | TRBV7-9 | TGTGCCGCCCGTGGGGGGACGTACGAGCAGTACTTC | CAARGGTYEQYF
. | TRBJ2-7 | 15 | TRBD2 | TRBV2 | TGTGCCAGCAGTCGAGGCGGGAGCGGCTCCTACGAGCAGTACTTC | CASSRGGSGSYEQYF
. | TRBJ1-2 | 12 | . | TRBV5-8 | TGTGCCAGCAGCCCCCTCAACTATGGCTACACCTTC | CASSPLNYGYTF
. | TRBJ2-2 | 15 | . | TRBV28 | TGTGCCAGCTATTATGGCCTCGGAGGGGCCGGGGAGCTGTTTTTT | CASYYGLGGAGELFF
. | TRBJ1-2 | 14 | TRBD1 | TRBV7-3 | TGTGCCAGCAGCTTAACCGGGACAGGGGGCGGCTACACCTTC | CASSLTGTGGGYTF
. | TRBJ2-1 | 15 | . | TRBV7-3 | TGTGCCAGCAGCCCCGTCAGGGGCTCCTACAATGAGCAGTTCTTC | CASSPVRGSYNEQFF
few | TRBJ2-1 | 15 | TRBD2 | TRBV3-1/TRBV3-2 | TGTGCCAGCAGCCCGGGACTAGCGGGGGGTAATGAGCAGTTCTTC | CASSPGLAGGNEQFF
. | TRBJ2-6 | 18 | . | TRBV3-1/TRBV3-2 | TGTGCCAGCAGCCAAATGCGGGGCCGCCCCTCTGGGGCCAACGTCCTGACTTTC | CASSQMRGRPSGANVLTF
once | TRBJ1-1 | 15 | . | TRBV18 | TGTGCCAGCTCACCGACCCACGGGGGGAACACTGAAGCTTTCTTT | CASSPTHGGNTEAFF
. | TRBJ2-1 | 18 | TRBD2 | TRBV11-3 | TGTGCCAGCAGCCGTGGACTAGCGGGGGGGAAAACCTACAATGAGCAGTTCTTC | CASSRGLAGGKTYNEQFF
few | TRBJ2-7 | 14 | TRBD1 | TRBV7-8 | TGTGCCAGCAGACCCGGGACAGATTCCTACGAGCAGTACTTC | CASRPGTDSYEQYF
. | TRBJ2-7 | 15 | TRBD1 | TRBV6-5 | TGTGCCAGCAGTACCTACGGGACAGGGGCCTACGAGCAGTACTTC | CASSTYGTGAYEQYF